This is a list of T cell receptor beta chains from one sample in a study of low-dose radiotherapy and immunotherapy resistance in tumors. Each CDR3 protein is one row after TCRdb ran MiXCR on the reads. The table shows roughly 95,000 distinct CDR3 sequences, with more than 20% occurring only once. The sample was PBMCs, taken after low-dose radiotherapy plus immunotherapy. The receptors derive from a female donor with ovarian cancer. The CDR3 runs from the conserved cysteine through the conserved F or W. The D gene is left open where the match is weak. The listing skips clone size in some rows; elsewhere it reads once, few, many or a size class.

V gene: TRBV6-2/TRBV6-3
clone size: many
J gene: TRBJ2-1
D gene: TRBD2
CDR3 DNA: TGTGCCAGCAGTTACACGGGAGCGGGGGTTGAGCAGTTCTTC
CDR3 protein: CASSYTGAGVEQFF

V gene: TRBV5-1
clone size: many
J gene: TRBJ2-7
D gene: TRBD2
CDR3 DNA: TGCGCCAGCAGCTTTCTAGCGGGAGATGAGCAGTACTTC
CDR3 protein: CASSFLAGDEQYF

V gene: TRBV5-1
clone size: .
J gene: TRBJ1-1
D gene: .
CDR3 DNA: TGCGCCAGCAGCTTGTTCACAGGGCGCACTGAAGCTTTCTTT
CDR3 protein: CASSLFTGRTEAFF

V gene: TRBV27
clone size: many
J gene: TRBJ2-1
D gene: TRBD2
CDR3 DNA: TGTGCCAGCAGATCGAGACTAGCGGGGTTCAATGAGCAGTTCTTC
CDR3 protein: CASRSRLAGFNEQFF

V gene: TRBV11-3
clone size: many
J gene: TRBJ1-5
D gene: .
CDR3 DNA: TGTGCCAGCAGCTTAGGGGGCAGGACAAATCAGCCCCAGCATTTT
CDR3 protein: CASSLGGRTNQPQHF

V gene: TRBV4-3
clone size: many
J gene: TRBJ1-5
D gene: .
CDR3 DNA: TGCGCCAGCAGCCAAGCCCCTACTGGGCCCCAGCATTTT
CDR3 protein: CASSQAPTGPQHF

V gene: TRBV7-3
clone size: many
J gene: TRBJ2-1
D gene: TRBD2
CDR3 DNA: TGTGCCAGCAGCACGGGACTAGCGGGGGCCAATGAGCAGTTCTTC
CDR3 protein: CASSTGLAGANEQFF

V gene: TRBV13
clone size: many
J gene: TRBJ1-1
D gene: TRBD1
CDR3 DNA: TGTGCCAGCAGCTACCGACAGGGGGGTTTCAACACTGAAGCTTTCTTT
CDR3 protein: CASSYRQGGFNTEAFF

V gene: TRBV2
clone size: many
J gene: TRBJ2-1
D gene: TRBD2
CDR3 DNA: TGTGCCAGCAAACTGGAGTCTAGCGGTTACAATGAGCAGTTCTTC
CDR3 protein: CASKLESSGYNEQFF

V gene: TRBV3-1
clone size: many
J gene: TRBJ2-7
D gene: TRBD1
CDR3 DNA: TGTGCCAGCAGCCAAACCCGACAGGGACAAGTCTTT
CDR3 protein: CASSQTRQGQVF

V gene: TRBV28
clone size: few
J gene: TRBJ2-1
D gene: .
CDR3 DNA: TGTGCCAGCAGTTTAAACTACAATGAGCAGTTCTTC
CDR3 protein: CASSLNYNEQFF

V gene: TRBV20-1
clone size: .
J gene: TRBJ2-1
D gene: TRBD2
CDR3 DNA: TGCAGTGCTAGGGGGACTAGCGGAAGCTCCTACAATGAGCAGTTCTTC
CDR3 protein: CSARGTSGSSYNEQFF

V gene: TRBV20-1
clone size: many
J gene: TRBJ2-1
D gene: .
CDR3 DNA: TGCAGTGCTAACGCCATCCTTGAGCAGTTCTTC
CDR3 protein: CSANAILEQFF

V gene: TRBV5-4
clone size: .
J gene: TRBJ2-1
D gene: TRBD1
CDR3 DNA: TGTGCCACCTCTAAAACAGGGGTAGCCTACAATGAGCAGTTCTTC
CDR3 protein: CATSKTGVAYNEQFF

V gene: TRBV15
clone size: many
J gene: TRBJ1-5
D gene: .
CDR3 DNA: TGTGCCACCAGCAGAGATTTGTCTGGGACTCAGCCCCAGCATTTT
CDR3 protein: CATSRDLSGTQPQHF

V gene: TRBV6-2/TRBV6-3
clone size: many
J gene: TRBJ2-7
D gene: .
CDR3 DNA: TGTGCCAGCAGTTACTCAGACCTCCCACGGACCTCCTACGAGCAGTACTTC
CDR3 protein: CASSYSDLPRTSYEQYF

V gene: TRBV10-3
clone size: many
J gene: TRBJ2-1
D gene: TRBD2
CDR3 DNA: TGTGCCATCAGGGTGGGACTAGCGGGAAGTGAGCAGTTCTTC
CDR3 protein: CAIRVGLAGSEQFF

V gene: TRBV2
clone size: many
J gene: TRBJ2-7
D gene: .
CDR3 DNA: TGTGCCAGCAGTGTACAGGCCTACGAGCAGTACTTC
CDR3 protein: CASSVQAYEQYF

V gene: TRBV19
clone size: once
J gene: TRBJ1-4
D gene: TRBD1
CDR3 DNA: TGTGCCAGTACCCCGACAGGGGGAAATGAAAAACTGTTTTTT
CDR3 protein: CASTPTGGNEKLFF

V gene: TRBV3-1
clone size: .
J gene: TRBJ1-3
D gene: .
CDR3 DNA: TGTGCCAGCAGCCAAGGACACAGGGTTGTCTCTGGAAACACCATATATTTT
CDR3 protein: CASSQGHRVVSGNTIYF

V gene: TRBV20-1
clone size: many
J gene: TRBJ2-3
D gene: TRBD1
CDR3 DNA: TGCAGTGCTGGGGGACAGGGGACAGATACGCAGTATTTT
CDR3 protein: CSAGGQGTDTQYF

V gene: TRBV10-2
clone size: .
J gene: TRBJ2-2
D gene: .
CDR3 DNA: .
CDR3 protein: CIHPAPGSCFF

V gene: TRBV5-1
clone size: .
J gene: TRBJ2-7
D gene: .
CDR3 DNA: TGCGCCAGCAGCCTCGAGACGGGGGGCGGTTACGAGCAGTACTTC
CDR3 protein: CASSLETGGGYEQYF

V gene: TRBV20-1
clone size: few
J gene: TRBJ2-4
D gene: .
CDR3 DNA: TGCAGTGCTAGTGCCATAGCCAAAAACATTCAGTACTTC
CDR3 protein: CSASAIAKNIQYF

V gene: TRBV29-1
clone size: many
J gene: TRBJ1-3
D gene: .
CDR3 DNA: TGCAGCGTTGAAAACCTAGACACCATATATTTT
CDR3 protein: CSVENLDTIYF

V gene: TRBV27
clone size: many
J gene: TRBJ2-1
D gene: .
CDR3 DNA: TGTGCCAGCAGTTTTATTCCCCCCAATGAGCAGTTCTTC
CDR3 protein: CASSFIPPNEQFF

V gene: TRBV28
clone size: .
J gene: TRBJ2-7
D gene: .
CDR3 DNA: TGTGCCAGCTCTACGGTCTCCTACGAGCAGTACTTC
CDR3 protein: CASSTVSYEQYF

V gene: TRBV7-9
clone size: medium-sized
J gene: TRBJ2-7
D gene: .
CDR3 DNA: TGTGCCAGCAGCTTCGCGTCCGTGTACGAGCAGTACTTC
CDR3 protein: CASSFASVYEQYF

V gene: TRBV11-2
clone size: many
J gene: TRBJ2-1
D gene: .
CDR3 DNA: TGTGCCAGCAGCTTAGTTAACAATGAGCAGTTCTTC
CDR3 protein: CASSLVNNEQFF

V gene: TRBV20-1
clone size: many
J gene: TRBJ1-6
D gene: TRBD1
CDR3 DNA: TGCAGTGCTAGGGATGGCCGGGACAGGGGTAACTCACCCCTCCACTTT
CDR3 protein: CSARDGRDRGNSPLHF

V gene: TRBV5-1
clone size: many
J gene: TRBJ2-5
D gene: .
CDR3 DNA: TGCGCCAGCAGCTCCCTAACCCCAGGACAAGAGACCCAGTACTTC
CDR3 protein: CASSSLTPGQETQYF

V gene: TRBV3-1
clone size: many
J gene: TRBJ2-7
D gene: .
CDR3 DNA: TGTGCCAGCAGCCAAGGTCCTACCTATACCTACGAGCAGTACTTC
CDR3 protein: CASSQGPTYTYEQYF

V gene: TRBV5-1
clone size: many
J gene: TRBJ2-2
D gene: .
CDR3 DNA: TGCGCCAGCAGCTTGGATGGACAAGGGGTACTCGGGGAGCTGTTTTTT
CDR3 protein: CASSLDGQGVLGELFF

V gene: TRBV28
clone size: .
J gene: TRBJ1-6
D gene: .
CDR3 DNA: TGTGCCAGCAGGACCTACAGGCGGGATAATTCACCCCTCCACTTT
CDR3 protein: CASRTYRRDNSPLHF

V gene: TRBV19
clone size: many
J gene: TRBJ2-5
D gene: .
CDR3 DNA: TGTGCCAGTAGTACCCCGGTAGGGGTACAAGAGACCCAGTACTTC
CDR3 protein: CASSTPVGVQETQYF

V gene: TRBV5-5
clone size: many
J gene: TRBJ1-4
D gene: TRBD1
CDR3 DNA: TGTGCCAGCAGCCGAGGGACAGGGGCAACTAATGAAAAACTGTTTTTT
CDR3 protein: CASSRGTGATNEKLFF

V gene: TRBV3-1
clone size: many
J gene: TRBJ1-2
D gene: .
CDR3 DNA: TGTGCCAGCAGCCGCGGAGCGGGCTATGGCTACACCTTC
CDR3 protein: CASSRGAGYGYTF

V gene: TRBV15
clone size: many
J gene: TRBJ1-2
D gene: .
CDR3 DNA: TGTGCCACCAGCAGAGATCAGGGGCTTGGCTACACCTTC
CDR3 protein: CATSRDQGLGYTF

V gene: TRBV6-2/TRBV6-3
clone size: .
J gene: TRBJ2-2
D gene: .
CDR3 DNA: .
CDR3 protein: CASSRALAGPARAGELFFF

V gene: TRBV5-4
clone size: many
J gene: TRBJ2-6
D gene: .
CDR3 DNA: TGTGCCAGCACCCTGGGCAGGGCTGGGGCCAACGTCCTGACTTTC
CDR3 protein: CASTLGRAGANVLTF

V gene: TRBV20-1
clone size: .
J gene: TRBJ2-3
D gene: TRBD1
CDR3 DNA: TGCAGTGCTTCTGAGACAGGGGGAGGGACAGATACGCAGTATTTT
CDR3 protein: CSASETGGGTDTQYF

V gene: TRBV11-2
clone size: many
J gene: TRBJ2-1
D gene: .
CDR3 DNA: TGTGCCAGCAGCTTTGCTGCCAATGAGCAGTTCTTC
CDR3 protein: CASSFAANEQFF

V gene: TRBV24-1
clone size: many
J gene: TRBJ1-1
D gene: .
CDR3 DNA: TGTGCCACCAGTGACACAGGGCCGACTGAAGCTTTCTTT
CDR3 protein: CATSDTGPTEAFF

V gene: TRBV5-1
clone size: .
J gene: TRBJ2-3
D gene: .
CDR3 DNA: TGTGCCAGCAGCCCTTTCTTGCTCACAGATACGCAGTATTTT
CDR3 protein: CASSPFLLTDTQYF

V gene: TRBV6-8
clone size: many
J gene: TRBJ2-2
D gene: .
CDR3 DNA: TGTGCCAGCACGTTAGGACCCTGGAACACCGGGGAGCTGTTTTTT
CDR3 protein: CASTLGPWNTGELFF

V gene: TRBV28
clone size: many
J gene: TRBJ1-2
D gene: TRBD1
CDR3 DNA: TGTGCCAGCAGTTTTGACGGGGACAGGGGTGTCGGCTATGGCTACACCTTC
CDR3 protein: CASSFDGDRGVGYGYTF

V gene: TRBV5-1
clone size: many
J gene: TRBJ2-3
D gene: TRBD1
CDR3 DNA: TGCGCCAGCAGCTCGGACAGGCTAACAGATACGCAGTATTTT
CDR3 protein: CASSSDRLTDTQYF

V gene: TRBV6-2/TRBV6-3
clone size: few
J gene: TRBJ2-1
D gene: TRBD2
CDR3 DNA: TGTGCCAGCAGTCCTTCTAGCGGGAGGAAGGGCGATGAGCAGTTCTTC
CDR3 protein: CASSPSSGRKGDEQFF

V gene: TRBV5-6
clone size: many
J gene: TRBJ1-6
D gene: TRBD1
CDR3 DNA: TGTGCCAGCAGCTTCGCGACAGGGGACACAAATTCACCCCTCCACTTT
CDR3 protein: CASSFATGDTNSPLHF